Listed below are T cell receptor beta chains from one sample, sequenced in a study of kidney transplant recipient with SARS-CoV-2 infection. Via MiXCR, TCRdb re-called the reads, giving one row per CDR3 protein. The sample carries 250,000 or so distinct CDR3 sequences, more than 25% recorded once. Sequencing used a blood sample, obtained at baseline and on roughly day 110 from a kidney transplant recipient. The receptors shown here come from a male patient in his 30s who had COVID-19 and was a kidney transplant recipient. T cells may partly derive from the graft donor. Both conserved end residues are part of each CDR3. Each record gives: J gene, V gene, clone size, D gene, CDR3 protein, CDR3 DNA. The D gene is left open where the match is weak. The listing skips clone size in some rows; elsewhere it reads once, few, many or a size class.

>TRBJ1-6|TRBV6-5|many|TRBD1
CASSYSTGTGFSSSYNSPLHF
TGTGCCAGCAGTTACTCTACCGGGACAGGATTTTCTAGCTCCTATAATTCACCCCTCCACTTT
>TRBJ1-2|TRBV6-1|many|NA
CASSQNQECRKTYGYTF
TGTGCCAGCAGTCAGAATCAGGAATGTAGAAAGACCTATGGCTACACCTTC
>TRBJ1-4|TRBV20-1|many|TRBD1
CSARGGTANEKLFF
TGCAGTGCTAGAGGCGGGACAGCTAATGAAAAACTGTTTTTT
>TRBJ2-7|TRBV28|many|TRBD2
CASSPRGLAGNEQYF
TGTGCCAGCAGCCCCAGGGGACTAGCGGGAAACGAGCAGTACTTC
>TRBJ2-5|TRBV5-1|NA|NA
CASSLGGMETQYF
TGCGCCAGCAGCTTGGGGGGGATGGAGACCCAGTACTTC
>TRBJ2-5|TRBV25-1|NA|TRBD2
CASSGPLGGRSRFERETQYF
TGTGCCAGCAGTGGGCCTTTGGGCGGGAGATCCCGGTTTGAAAGAGAGACCCAGTACTTC
>TRBJ2-6|TRBV13|many|NA
CASRATKLIQSRANVLTF
TGTGCCAGCAGGGCGACCAAGCTGATACAAAGTCGGGCCAACGTCCTGACTTTC
>TRBJ2-7|TRBV5-6|many|TRBD1
CASSQRDSYEQYF
TGTGCCAGCAGCCAGAGGGACAGCTACGAGCAGTACTTC
>TRBJ2-1|TRBV6-6|many|NA
CASSTLGVNEQFF
TGTGCCAGCAGTACCTTAGGGGTGAATGAGCAGTTCTTC
>TRBJ2-1|TRBV5-1|NA|TRBD1
CASTGQGPRGNGQFF
TGCGCCAGCACGGGACAGGGGCCGAGGGGGAATGGGCAGTTCTTC
>TRBJ2-7|TRBV28|many|TRBD1
CASITGTESYEQYF
TGTGCCAGCATTACAGGGACAGAGTCCTACGAGCAGTACTTC
>TRBJ1-2|TRBV5-5|many|NA
CASSLGGGERGYTF
TGTGCCAGCAGCTTGGGAGGGGGAGAACGGGGCTACACCTTC
>TRBJ2-1|TRBV7-9|few|NA
CATTWRTPYNEQFF
TGTGCCACTACCTGGAGGACTCCCTACAATGAGCAGTTCTTC
>TRBJ2-7|TRBV24-1|NA|TRBD1
CATSGAQGSREQYF
TGTGCCACCAGTGGGGCACAGGGGTCTCGTGAGCAGTACTTC
>TRBJ1-2|TRBV15|many|NA
CATSLRRRCGKTYGYTF
TGTGCCACCAGCTTACGTAGAAGGTGTGGAAAGACCTATGGCTACACCTTC
>TRBJ1-4|TRBV4-1|many|NA
CASSQGWTTNEKLFF
TGCGCCAGCAGCCAAGGGTGGACAACTAATGAAAAACTGTTTTTT
>TRBJ2-7|TRBV5-1|many|TRBD1
CASSPSRDRFSYEQYF
TGCGCCAGCAGCCCGTCCCGGGACAGGTTCTCCTACGAGCAGTACTTC
>TRBJ2-4|TRBV7-8|NA|NA
CASSLAGHSQPKNIQYF
TGTGCCAGCAGCTTAGCGGGTCATAGCCAGCCAAAAAACATTCAGTACTTC
>TRBJ1-2|TRBV12-3/TRBV12-4|many|NA
CASSRSDSFRKTYGYTF
TGTGCCAGCAGTCGCAGTGACAGCTTCCGAAAGACATATGGCTACACCTTC
>TRBJ2-1|TRBV7-3|NA|TRBD2
CTSSFTGTSTSNEQFF
TGTACCAGCAGCTTTACCGGGACTAGCACCTCCAATGAGCAGTTCTTC
>TRBJ1-2|TRBV11-3|many|NA
CASSNSRDLGKTYGYTF
TGTGCCAGCAGCAATTCGCGCGATCTCGGAAAGACCTATGGCTACACCTTC
>TRBJ2-5|TRBV5-1|many|NA
CASSLLSETQYF
TGCGCCAGCAGCTTGTTATCAGAGACCCAGTACTTC
>TRBJ1-4|TRBV5-1|many|TRBD1
CASSPRQGAGEKLFF
TGCGCCAGCAGCCCCCGTCAGGGGGCGGGGGAAAAACTGTTTTTT
>TRBJ1-2|TRBV20-1|many|NA
CSAMITLFRKTYGYTF
TGCAGTGCTATGATAACGCTGTTTCGAAAGACCTATGGCTACACCTTC
>TRBJ2-6|TRBV4-2|many|NA
CASSQDAGSGANVLTF
TGTGCCAGCAGCCAAGATGCGGGCTCTGGGGCCAACGTCCTGACTTTC
>TRBJ2-5|TRBV5-1|NA|NA
CTSTLSGGSSQETQYF
TGCACCAGCACCCTGTCTGGGGGGTCGTCCCAAGAGACCCAGTACTTC
>TRBJ1-2|TRBV7-6|many|NA
CASSSKLESRKTYGYTF
TGTGCCAGCAGCTCGAAGCTTGAATCTCGAAAGACCTATGGCTACACCTTC
>TRBJ2-3|TRBV6-2/TRBV6-3|NA|NA
CASSYPVTASTDTQYF
TGTGCCAGCAGTTACCCGGTAACTGCTAGCACAGATACGCAGTATTTT
>TRBJ2-1|TRBV7-8|few|NA
CASSLAGSAGSYNEQFF
TGTGCCAGCAGCTTAGCCGGTTCAGCGGGCTCCTACAATGAGCAGTTCTTC
>TRBJ2-1|TRBV7-2|many|NA
CASSLAQGRHNEQFF
TGTGCCAGCAGCTTAGCCCAGGGACGACACAATGAGCAGTTCTTC
>TRBJ2-5|TRBV19|few|NA
CASSILLQTKTQYF
TGTGCCAGTAGTATTCTACTACAGACGAAGACCCAGTACTTC
>TRBJ2-2|TRBV19|many|NA
CASTFTGELFF
TGTGCCAGTACCTTCACCGGGGAGCTGTTTTTT
>TRBJ2-5|TRBV5-4|once|NA
CAGSLAPGQETQYF
TGTGCCGGCAGCTTGGCCCCGGGGCAAGAGACCCAGTACTTC